This TCR beta chain came from a study of blood T cell repertoires in COVID-19. On the study more broadly: Italy, Spain and the United States were the sources of the convalescent and acute COVID-19 samples.

Original processing methods: Amplified reference gene primers provided the basis for estimating nucleated cell counts. Data came from immunoSEQ multiplex PCR; TCRdb stores just in-frame clones and leaves some out. The V and J calls and clone size come from that table; D and trimming were worked out from the DNA. The sample holds approximately 210,000 clones, around 90% seen once. This CDR3 region has 16 residues. Trimming removed 2 bases from V and 4 bases from J, with 15 bases in between. Per the germline V gene, CDR1 is SNHLY and CDR2 is FYNNEI. The TCR was taken from a man in his sixties or seventies with acute or convalescent COVID-19. Sequencing was done on a sample of peripheral blood. The chain links TRBV2 to TRBJ1-5; D call uncertain. DNA for the CDR3: TGTGCCAGCAGTGAAATAAGAGGGATCGGGAATCAGCCCCAGCATTTT. Translated: CASSEIRGIGNQPQHF.